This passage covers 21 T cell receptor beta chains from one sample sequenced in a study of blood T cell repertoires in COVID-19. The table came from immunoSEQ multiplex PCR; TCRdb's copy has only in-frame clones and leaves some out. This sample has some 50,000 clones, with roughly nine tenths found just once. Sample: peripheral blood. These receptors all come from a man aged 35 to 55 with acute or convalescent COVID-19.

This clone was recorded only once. CDR3 bases: TGTGCCAGTAGTCCGTCCGGAGGGGTCCGGGAGACCCAGTACTTC. Encoded protein: CASSPSGGVRETQYF. The chain recombines TRBV19 with TRBJ2-5; possible D gene TRBD2, 6 bases. Trimming pared 5 bases from V and 5 bases from J, leaving 18 bases between. This CDR3 region has 15 residues. Per the germline V gene, CDR1 is LNHDA and CDR2 is SQIVND (reference sequence).

DNA of the CDR3: TGTGCCAGCAGTTCTTACAGGGATCTGATTTCACCCCTCCACTTT. Protein: CASSSYRDLISPLHF. This rearrangement joins TRBV6-5 to TRBJ1-6; D is possibly TRBD1 (6 bases). The CDR3 is made up of 15 amino acids. Germline V gene data show CDR1 as MNHEY and CDR2 as SVGAGI. The V end was cut by 4 bases, the J end by 9 bases, with 16 bases between.

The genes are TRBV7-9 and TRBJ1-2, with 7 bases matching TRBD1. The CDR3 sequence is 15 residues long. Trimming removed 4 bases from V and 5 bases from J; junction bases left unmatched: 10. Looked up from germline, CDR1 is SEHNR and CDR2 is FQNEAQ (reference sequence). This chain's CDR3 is CASSSPRDSLYGYTF. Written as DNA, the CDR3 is TGTGCCAGCAGCTCCCCCCGGGACAGCCTTTATGGCTACACCTTC.

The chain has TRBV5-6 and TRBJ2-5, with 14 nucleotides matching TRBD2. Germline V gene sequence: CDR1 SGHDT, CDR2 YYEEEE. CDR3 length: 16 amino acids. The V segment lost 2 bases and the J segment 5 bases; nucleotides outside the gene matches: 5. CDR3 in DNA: TGTGCCAGCAGCTTAGGGACTAGCGGGAGAGGGGAGACCCAGTACTTC. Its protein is CASSLGTSGRGETQYF.

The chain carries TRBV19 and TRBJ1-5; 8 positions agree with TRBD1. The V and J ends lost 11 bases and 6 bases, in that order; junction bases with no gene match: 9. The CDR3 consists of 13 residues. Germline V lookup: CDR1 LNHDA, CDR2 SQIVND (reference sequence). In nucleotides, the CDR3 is TGTGCCGGCGCCGACAGGGGATCTCAGCCCCAGCATTTT. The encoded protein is CAGADRGSQPQHF.

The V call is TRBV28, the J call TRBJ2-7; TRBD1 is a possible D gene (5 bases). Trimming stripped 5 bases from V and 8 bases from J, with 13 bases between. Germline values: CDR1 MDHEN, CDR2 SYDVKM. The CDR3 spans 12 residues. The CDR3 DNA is TGTGCCAGCAGTCAACTCAGGGTGAAGCAGTACTTC. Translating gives CASSQLRVKQYF.

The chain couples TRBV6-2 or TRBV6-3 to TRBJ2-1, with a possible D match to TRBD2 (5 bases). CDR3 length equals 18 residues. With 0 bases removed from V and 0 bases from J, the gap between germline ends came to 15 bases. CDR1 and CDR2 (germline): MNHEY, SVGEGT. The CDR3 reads CASSYSVSGKSSYNEQFF. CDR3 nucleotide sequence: TGTGCCAGCAGTTACTCGGTGTCCGGGAAAAGCTCCTACAATGAGCAGTTCTTC.

CDR3 sequence: CASSPPFRGTDTQYF. CDR3 sequence (DNA): TGTGCCAGCAGTCCACCCTTCCGGGGCACAGATACGCAGTATTTT. The chain combines TRBV28 with TRBJ2-3; no clear D gene. V was clipped by 5 bases and J by 1 base, with 13 bases between them. CDR3 length equals 15 residues. Germline loops: CDR1 MDHEN, CDR2 SYDVKM.

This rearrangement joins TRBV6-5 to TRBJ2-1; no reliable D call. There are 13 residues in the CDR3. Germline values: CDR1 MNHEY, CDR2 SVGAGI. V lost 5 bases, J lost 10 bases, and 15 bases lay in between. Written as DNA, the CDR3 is TGTGCCAGCAGTCGGCCACTCAGCGAGGAGCAGTTCTTC. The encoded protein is CASSRPLSEEQFF.

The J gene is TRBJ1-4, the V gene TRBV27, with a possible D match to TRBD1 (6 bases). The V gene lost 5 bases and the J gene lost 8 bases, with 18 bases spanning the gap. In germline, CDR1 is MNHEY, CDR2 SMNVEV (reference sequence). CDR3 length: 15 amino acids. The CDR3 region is CASSHRDTRGEKLFF. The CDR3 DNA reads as TGTGCCAGCAGTCACCGGGACACTCGAGGGGAAAAACTGTTTTTT.

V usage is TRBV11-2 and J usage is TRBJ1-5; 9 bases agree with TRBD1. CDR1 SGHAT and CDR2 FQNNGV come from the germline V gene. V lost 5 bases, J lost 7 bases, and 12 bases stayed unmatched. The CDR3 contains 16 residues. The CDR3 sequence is CASSVGPQGAGQPQHF. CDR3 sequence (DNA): TGTGCCAGCAGCGTAGGACCACAGGGGGCTGGACAGCCCCAGCATTTT.

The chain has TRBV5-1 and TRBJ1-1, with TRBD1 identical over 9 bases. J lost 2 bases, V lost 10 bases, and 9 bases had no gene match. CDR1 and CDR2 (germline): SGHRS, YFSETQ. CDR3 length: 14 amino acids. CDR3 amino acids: CASGTGSLNTEAFF. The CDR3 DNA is TGCGCCTCAGGGACAGGGTCGCTAAACACTGAAGCTTTCTTT.

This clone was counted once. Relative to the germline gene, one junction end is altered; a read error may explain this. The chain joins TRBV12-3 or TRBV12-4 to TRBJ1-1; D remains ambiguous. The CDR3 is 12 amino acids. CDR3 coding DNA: TGTGCCACCAGTACTTCGAACACTGAAGCTTTCTTT. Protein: CATSTSNTEAFF.

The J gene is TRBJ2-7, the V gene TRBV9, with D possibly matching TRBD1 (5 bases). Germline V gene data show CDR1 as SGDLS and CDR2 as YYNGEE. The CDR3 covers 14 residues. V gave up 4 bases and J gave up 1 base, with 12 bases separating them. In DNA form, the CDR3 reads TGTGCCAGCAGCCAAAGCAGGGTATCCTACGAGCAGTACTTC. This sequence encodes CASSQSRVSYEQYF. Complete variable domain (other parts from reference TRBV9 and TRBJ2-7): DSGVTQTPKHLITATGQRVTLRCSPRSGDLSVYWYQQSLDQGLQFLIQYYNGEERAKGNILERFSAQQFPDLHSELNLSSLELGDSALYFCASSQSRVSYEQYFGPGTRLTVT.

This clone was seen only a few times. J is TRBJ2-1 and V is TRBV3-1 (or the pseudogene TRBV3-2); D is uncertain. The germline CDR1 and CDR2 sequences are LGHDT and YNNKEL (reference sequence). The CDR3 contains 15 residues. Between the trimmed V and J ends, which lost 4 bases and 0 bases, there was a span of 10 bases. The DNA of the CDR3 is TGTGCCAGCAGCCGCACTGAAAGCTCCTACAATGAGCAGTTCTTC. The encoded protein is CASSRTESSYNEQFF.

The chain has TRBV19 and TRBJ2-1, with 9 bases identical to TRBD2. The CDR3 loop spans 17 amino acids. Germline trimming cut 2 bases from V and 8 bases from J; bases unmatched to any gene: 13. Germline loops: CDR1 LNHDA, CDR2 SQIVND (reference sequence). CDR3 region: CASSIKSAGGPLDEQFF. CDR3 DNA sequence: TGTGCCAGTAGTATAAAGTCGGCGGGAGGGCCGTTAGATGAGCAGTTCTTC.

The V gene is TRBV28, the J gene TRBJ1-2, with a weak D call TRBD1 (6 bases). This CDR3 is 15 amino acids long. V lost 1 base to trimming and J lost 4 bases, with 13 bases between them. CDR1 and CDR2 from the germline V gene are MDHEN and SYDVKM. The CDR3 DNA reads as TGTGCCAGCAGTTTATTTACCAGGGGAGCCTATGGCTACACCTTC. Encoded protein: CASSLFTRGAYGYTF.

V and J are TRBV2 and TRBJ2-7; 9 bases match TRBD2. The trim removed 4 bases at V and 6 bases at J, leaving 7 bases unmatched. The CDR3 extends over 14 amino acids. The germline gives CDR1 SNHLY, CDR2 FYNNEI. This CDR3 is CASSGGLALSEQYF. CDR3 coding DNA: TGTGCCAGCAGTGGCGGACTAGCGCTAAGCGAGCAGTACTTC.

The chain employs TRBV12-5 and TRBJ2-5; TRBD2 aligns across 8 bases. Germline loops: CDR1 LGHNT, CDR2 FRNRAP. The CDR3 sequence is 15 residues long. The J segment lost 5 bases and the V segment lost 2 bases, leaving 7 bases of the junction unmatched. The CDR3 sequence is CASGLLSGSGETQYF. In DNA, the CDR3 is TGTGCTAGTGGTTTGTTGAGCGGGAGTGGCGAGACCCAGTACTTC.

CDR3 region: CASSLSGGADTQYF. The CDR3 nucleotides are TGTGCCAGCAGCTTAAGCGGGGGAGCAGATACGCAGTATTTT. The chain links TRBV7-9 to TRBJ2-3; 8 bases match TRBD2. CDR1 SEHNR and CDR2 FQNEAQ come from the germline V gene (reference sequence). The CDR3 is made up of 14 amino acids. V shed 2 bases, J shed 4 bases, and the junction held 2 bases outside the gene matches.

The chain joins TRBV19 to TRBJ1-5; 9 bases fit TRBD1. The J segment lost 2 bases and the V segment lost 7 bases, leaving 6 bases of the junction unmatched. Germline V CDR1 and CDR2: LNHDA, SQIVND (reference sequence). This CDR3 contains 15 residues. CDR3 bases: TGTGCCAGTAATAGGGGACAGGGTGGCAATCAGCCCCAGCATTTT. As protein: CASNRGQGGNQPQHF.